Described below is a single T cell receptor beta chain sequence and its context. Random-hexamer reverse transcription was applied to roughly 0.5 to 1 ug RNA. The CDR3 of TCR beta was amplified by immunoSEQ multiplex PCR across 54 Vbeta and 13 Jbeta. TCRdb reprocessed the immunoSEQ multiplex PCR reads with MiXCR, giving one entry per CDR3 protein. The data hold 90,000 to 150,000 distinct CDR3 sequences, with roughly 91% observed a single time. The data originate from a study of CD8 T cells in Susac syndrome. The V gene's germline CDR1 is SGHTA and CDR2 FQGNSA. Trimming removed 4 bases at V and 3 bases at J, with 6 bases between. This CDR3 comprises 12 residues.

The sample comprised CD4+ T cells from PBMCs. The genes are TRBV7-2 and TRBJ2-5, with D hard to call. This TCR derives from a human donor in good health. Written as DNA, the CDR3 is TGTGCCAGCAGCTCCCTAAAAGAGACCCAGTACTTC. Translating it yields CASSSLKETQYF.